Sequencing of this T cell receptor beta chain was carried out in a study of blood T cell repertoires in COVID-19. For the study at large: T cells, B-cell-depleted T cells, or PBMCs provided the cDNA or gDNA that served as material.

Profiled with immunoSEQ multiplex PCR; TCRdb holds only in-frame clones, not every one. The table has 85,000 to 110,000 clones, roughly 87% seen once; the top ten hold roughly 18%. This TCR was sampled from a woman over 75 in a cohort sampled during active COVID-19. The sample consisted of peripheral blood.

CDR3 bases: TGTGCCAGCTCTCCCAGGGGAGAGACCCAGTACTTC. Translation: CASSPRGETQYF. The chain uses TRBV18 and TRBJ2-5; tentatively, D is TRBD1 (6 bases). V lost 6 bases and J 4 bases, leaving 9 bases between the germline ends. The CDR3 sequence is 12 residues long. Germline lookup yields CDR1 KGHSH and CDR2 LQKENI. The full variable domain, with the rest looked up from reference TRBV18 and TRBJ2-5, is NAGVMQNPRHLVRRRGQEARLRCSPMKGHSHVYWYRQLPEEGLKFMVYLQKENIIDESGMPKERFSAEFPKEGPSILRIQQVVRGDSAAYFCASSPRGETQYFGPGTRLLVL.